A single T cell receptor (beta chain) is shown here with its context. Its antigen has not been determined. No clone much larger than this one lies a single base away; base qualities are absent. This record belongs to a study of CD8 T cells in Susac syndrome (dated by TCRdb to the late 2010s). For the wider study: Repertoire sequencing was used to test whether CD8+ T cell activation and differentiation in Susac syndrome was antigen driven.

From its cysteine to its phenylalanine, the CDR3 spans 16 amino acids. Only CDR3 DNA remains: 48 bases, in frame from the first base. V sheds 2 bases and J sheds 0 bases, leaving 11 bases between their ends. CDR1 and CDR2 are read off the germline V gene (reference sequence) as DFQATT and SNEGSKA. Peripheral blood CD8+ and CD4+ T cells from healthy donors, Susac syndrome patients and multiple sclerosis patients were profiled using high-throughput TCR beta sequencing. Healthy donors were included as age- and sex-matched controls. Bulk CD8+ and CD4+ T cells were purified by magnetic negative isolation, while CD8+ TEMRA cells were enriched using FACS. Blood was drawn into EDTA tubes, processed within 24 hours, and PBMCs were isolated by density gradient centrifugation. PBMCs destined for TCR sequencing were cryopreserved in liquid nitrogen and later thawed in a 37 °C water bath. A purity of at least 90% was achieved for sorted or isolated CD4+, CD8+ and CD8+ TEMRA cells.

RNA was extracted using the RNeasy kit, and about 0.5 to 1 ug of the RNA was reverse transcribed with random hexamers. TCR beta CDR3 regions were amplified with the immunoSEQ multiplex PCR assay covering 54 Vbeta and 13 Jbeta segments. PCR amplification bias was corrected using a synthetic template baseline for primer optimization and computational correction. Per the authors' processing: Reads were annotated to V, D and J genes according to IMGT and were analyzed with immunoSEQ Analyzer, with only productive sequences retained. Clonality was calculated as one minus the Shannon entropy normalized by log2 of the number of productive unique sequences. For each patient and control, public and private clones were evaluated among the 100 most prevalent clones. Susac-specific clones were defined as absent from healthy and MS cohorts, around 1,000 published viral clones and other ImmuneACCESS disease sequences. TCRdb reran the public reads through fastp at Q25 and MiXCR, keeping productive beta chains. When rows share a CDR3 protein, they turn into one entry using the most common DNA and genes. The V and J calls reflect TCRdb's pipeline rather than the authors' work. This sample lists 150,000 to 200,000 distinct CDR3 sequences; more than 90% were detected once. The ten largest clones take up around 0.14% of the sample.

Broader findings and caveats from the paper: The number of individuals in the TCR sequencing and HLA analysis was recognized as being relatively small.

Sequenced material: CD4+ T cells from PBMCs. The sequence joins TRBV20-1 to TRBJ1-6; too little of a D gene remains to name it. The clonotype was recovered from a human donor in good health. The CDR3 region reads CSARRDSDSYNSPLHF. The DNA reads TGCAGTGCTAGAAGAGATTCAGACTCCTATAATTCACCCCTCCACTTT.